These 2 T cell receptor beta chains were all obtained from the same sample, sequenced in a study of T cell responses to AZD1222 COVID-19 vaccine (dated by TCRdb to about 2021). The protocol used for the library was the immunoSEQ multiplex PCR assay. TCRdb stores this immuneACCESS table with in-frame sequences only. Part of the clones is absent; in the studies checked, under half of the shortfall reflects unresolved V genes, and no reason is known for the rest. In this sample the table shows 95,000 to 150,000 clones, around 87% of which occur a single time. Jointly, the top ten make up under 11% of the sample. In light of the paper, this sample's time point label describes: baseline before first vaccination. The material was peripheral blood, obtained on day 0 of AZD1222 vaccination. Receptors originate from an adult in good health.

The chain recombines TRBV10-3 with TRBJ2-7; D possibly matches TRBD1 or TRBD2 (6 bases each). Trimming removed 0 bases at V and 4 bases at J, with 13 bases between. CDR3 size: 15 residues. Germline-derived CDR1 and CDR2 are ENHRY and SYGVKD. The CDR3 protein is CAISESGGGNYEQYF. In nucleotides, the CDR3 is TGTGCCATCAGTGAGTCGGGGGGCGGTAATTACGAGCAGTACTTC.

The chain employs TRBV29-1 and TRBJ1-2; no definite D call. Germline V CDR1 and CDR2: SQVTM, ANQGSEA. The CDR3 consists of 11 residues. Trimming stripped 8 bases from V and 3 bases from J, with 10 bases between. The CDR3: CSTGQDYGYTF. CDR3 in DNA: TGCAGCACCGGGCAAGACTATGGCTACACCTTC.